The clone carrying this T cell receptor beta chain was counted between two and nine times. Its specificity is not known. This specimen comes from a study of early T cells in non-severe SARS-CoV-2 infection. Study summary: Sequencing of unsorted whole blood was done on bulk RNA, leaving chains unpaired.

Germline CDR1 reads SEHNR; CDR2 reads FQNEAQ (reference sequence). V gave up 3 bases and J gave up 5 bases, with 16 bases separating them. The CDR3 sequence is 15 residues long. Molecules of cDNA were individually given unique molecular identifiers that were attached to them. MiXCR, applied by TCRdb to the 5' RACE reads, yields one record per CDR3 protein. The repertoire holds roughly 40,000 distinct CDR3 sequences, around 6.3% seen once, with 4.5% to 7.5% in the top ten. Notes on the study in general: VDJdb matching, biased toward anti-spike CD8 responses, missed private and CD4 specificities.

The TCR comes from an adult who was a healthcare worker with PCR-confirmed SARS-CoV-2 infection or an uninfected control (not recorded which). The sequencing input was whole blood. The V gene is TRBV7-9, the J gene TRBJ2-5, with D possibly TRBD2 on 6 matching bases. The CDR3 reads CASSFGRRVGETQYF. CDR3 nucleotide sequence: TGTGCCAGCAGCTTTGGCCGGAGGGTGGGCGAGACCCAGTACTTC.